These 13 T cell receptor beta chains originate from one sample sequenced in a study of T cells in Graves' hyperthyroidism and ophthalmopathy. TCR beta CDR3 region amplification was performed from RNA transcripts. The TCR CDR3 first-round RT-PCR relied on the HTBI primer set. MiXCR was run by TCRdb on the multiplex PCR reads, yielding one entry per CDR3 protein. The sample lists around 380,000 distinct CDR3 sequences; less than 15% were seen once. Sequencing was carried out using blood. Receptors originate from a man aged 30-40 years with Graves' hyperthyroidism that later progressed to Graves' ophthalmopathy.

This clonotype has only a few counts. The chain is built from TRBV6-5 and TRBJ1-1; D might be TRBD1 (5 bases). Trimming shortened V by 2 bases and J by 6 bases, and 13 bases separated the two germline ends. CDR3 length equals 14 residues. Germline assignment: CDR1 MNHEY and CDR2 SVGAGI. CDR3 protein: CASSYELEGAEAFF. In DNA, the CDR3 is TGTGCCAGCAGTTACGAACTCGAAGGGGCTGAAGCTTTCTTT.

This clonotype was counted at least ten times. The gene calls are TRBV20-1 and TRBJ2-1; D perhaps matches TRBD2 (6 bases). V lost 6 bases to trimming and J lost 7 bases, with 19 bases between them. The CDR3 is made up of 14 amino acids. Germline lookup yields CDR1 DFQATT and CDR2 SNEGSKA (reference sequence). In nucleotides, the CDR3 is TGCAGTGCCCACGGGGGAAGAGGATATAATGAGCAGTTCTTC. It encodes CSAHGGRGYNEQFF.

This clonotype was seen at least ten times. The rearrangement joins TRBV28 to TRBJ1-6; 9 nucleotides line up with TRBD1. CDR1 is MDHEN and CDR2 is SYDVKM in the germline V gene. The V segment lost 3 bases and the J segment 10 bases; nucleotides outside the gene matches: 7. The CDR3 has 15 amino acids. CDR3: CASSFTGTGLSPLHF. The CDR3 nucleotides are TGTGCCAGCAGTTTCACCGGGACAGGGTTATCACCCCTCCACTTT. Filled out from reference TRBV28 and TRBJ1-6, the complete variable domain reads DVKVTQSSRYLVKRTGEKVFLECVQDMDHENMFWYRQDPGLGLRLIYFSYDVKMKEKGDIPEGYSVSREKKERFSLILESASTNQTSMYLCASSFTGTGLSPLHFGNGTRLTVT.

This clonotype turned up a few times. The chain is built from TRBV4-1 and TRBJ2-2; 10 bases agree with TRBD1. Germline V gives CDR1 MGHRA, CDR2 YSYEKL. The CDR3 has 16 amino acids. The junction had 7 bases not matched to a gene; V was cut back by 4 bases and J by 5 bases. CDR3 residues: CASSRPGQGKTGELFF. DNA of the CDR3: TGCGCCAGCAGCCGCCCGGGACAGGGGAAAACCGGGGAGCTGTTTTTT.

This clonotype appeared a few times. The rearrangement joins TRBV19 to TRBJ2-5; TRBD1 agrees at 11 bases. This CDR3 has 15 residues. The V segment lost 5 bases and the J segment 4 bases; nucleotides outside the gene matches: 6. CDR1 and CDR2 (germline): LNHDA, SQIVND (reference sequence). As DNA, the CDR3 is TGTGCCAGTAGTGAACAAGGGACAGGGGGAGAGACCCAGTACTTC. Translation: CASSEQGTGGETQYF.

This clonotype was counted a few times. J is TRBJ2-2 and V is TRBV5-4; TRBD2 matches at 10 bases. J was trimmed by 5 bases and V by 7 bases; bases with no gene match: 11. Germline assignment: CDR1 SGHNT and CDR2 YYREEE (reference sequence). The CDR3 is 16 amino acids. CDR3 DNA sequence: TGTGCCAGCGGAGCCTGGCTAGCGGGGGAAACCGGGGAGCTGTTTTTT. Protein sequence: CASGAWLAGETGELFF.

This clonotype was picked up a small number of times. The chain employs TRBV29-1 and TRBJ1-3; D uncertain. The CDR3 has 12 residues. The germline V gene has CDR1 SQVTM and CDR2 ANQGSEA. V lost 6 bases and J lost 0, with 6 bases in between. The CDR3 bases are TGCAGCGTCGAGTCCTCTGGAAACACCATATATTTT. It specifies CSVESSGNTIYF.

This clonotype came up many times. The rearrangement uses TRBV3-1 and TRBJ2-7, with D possibly matching TRBD1 (6 bases). The CDR3 length is 16 residues. Trimming took 2 bases from V and 2 from J, leaving 16 bases between them. The germline V gene has CDR1 LGHDT and CDR2 YNNKEL (reference sequence). In nucleotides, the CDR3 is TGTGCCAGCAGCCAATCTCCGGGACACGAAACCTACGAGCAGTACTTC. Its translation is CASSQSPGHETYEQYF.

This clonotype was counted between two and nine times. V and J are TRBV6-2 or TRBV6-3 and TRBJ2-7; possible D gene TRBD1, 6 bases. Trimming left V 9 bases short and J 0 bases short, with 24 bases between. The germline V gene has CDR1 MNHEY and CDR2 SVGEGT. The CDR3 has 17 amino acids. CDR3 sequence reads: CARPRTQARGCSYEQYF. DNA of the CDR3: TGTGCCAGGCCCCGGACTCAGGCCAGGGGATGCTCCTACGAGCAGTACTTC.

This clonotype was picked up a small number of times. The V and J genes are TRBV6-1 and TRBJ1-5; possible D gene TRBD1, 6 bases. Germline assignment: CDR1 MNHNS and CDR2 SASEGT. The CDR3 length is 15 residues. Trimming cost V 8 bases and J 0 bases, with 14 bases left between them. This CDR3 reads CASLRHRDSNQPQHF. DNA of the CDR3: TGTGCCAGCTTACGCCACAGGGATAGCAATCAGCCCCAGCATTTT.

This clonotype was counted a few times. V usage is TRBV5-4 and J usage is TRBJ2-2; D gene unclear. Germline V lookup: CDR1 SGHNT, CDR2 YYREEE (reference sequence). The CDR3 covers 13 residues. The V and J ends lost 0 bases and 6 bases respectively, with 6 bases between them. CDR3 nucleotides: TGTGCCAGCAGCTTGGACCTGGCCGGGGAGCTGTTTTTT. Its protein product is CASSLDLAGELFF.

This clonotype was found many times. CDR3 DNA: TGTGCCTGCGGACCCGGGACAGGTGCGAATCAGCCCCAGCATTTT. Translation gives CACGPGTGANQPQHF. V is TRBV7-6 and J is TRBJ1-5, with 8 bases matching TRBD1. J was trimmed by 4 bases and V by 11 bases; bases with no gene match: 13. Per the germline V gene, CDR1 is SGHVS and CDR2 is FNYEAQ. The CDR3 runs 15 residues.

This clonotype was counted at least ten times. The chain joins TRBV3-1 to TRBJ1-5, with D unclear. From germline, CDR1 is LGHDT and CDR2 YNNKEL (reference sequence). CDR3 length: 14 amino acids. V was cut by 7 bases and J by 0 bases, with 10 bases left in between. The CDR3 sequence: CASKDRSSNQPQHF. In DNA form, the CDR3 reads TGTGCCAGCAAGGACCGTTCTAGCAATCAGCCCCAGCATTTT.